This TCR beta chain originates from a study of cytomegalovirus exposure and HLA in healthy donors. On the study more broadly: Earlier work reported some 110 million unique TCR beta sequences from 150 million to 200 million T cells. Overall study findings and caveats: High specificity and sensitivity for cytomegalovirus status were reported for the classifier. The majority of CMV-associated TCR beta chains were reported as apparently HLA-restricted in a later analysis. Later on, an analysis found that several of the most significant clusters appeared to be linked to common viral pathogens, which included parvovirus B19.

This CDR3 spans 21 amino acids. With 5 bases clipped from V and 0 bases from J, the junction kept 18 bases outside the gene matches. The germline gives CDR1 SGHVS, CDR2 FNYEAQ. Amplification used 60 Vbeta primers and 13 Jbeta primers. Clones were read by immunoSEQ multiplex PCR, and TCRdb kept only the in-frame ones, dropping some. The data contain about 120,000 clones, approximately 80% of them seen just once; the ten biggest clones take up around 1.9%. Turning to this clone: The antigen is not known.

Sequences were obtained from PBMCs. The chain employs TRBV7-6 and TRBJ2-1; TRBD2 agrees at 11 bases. This clonotype originated in a middle-aged man in good health and CMV-seronegative. The CDR3 here is CASSPSFTSGGAILSYNEQFF. The DNA of the CDR3 is TGTGCCAGCAGCCCCTCGTTCACTAGCGGGGGAGCCATCCTCTCCTACAATGAGCAGTTCTTC.